The sequence of this T cell receptor beta chain was determined in a study of CD8 T cells in Susac syndrome (dated by TCRdb to 2018 to 2020). About the investigation overall: Of the Susac syndrome patients who were sequenced, more than five had clinically active disease and roughly 8 were in clinical remission. At blood withdrawal, Susac syndrome patients were either therapy-naive, taking corticosteroids (in some cases with IVIg as well), or taking IVIg alone. Repertoire sequencing was used to test whether CD8+ T cell activation and differentiation in Susac syndrome was antigen driven. The study compared CD8+ T cell repertoire clonality among 12 healthy donors, around 14 Susac syndrome patients and about 16 multiple sclerosis patients. Results and caveats for the whole study, not just this receptor: The TCR sequencing and HLA analysis was acknowledged to have included a relatively small number of individuals. Susac syndrome CD8+ repertoires showed clonal expansion, highest in CD8+ TEMRA cells and greater in clinically active than remitting patients. Under 20 and five Susac-specific public clones were found in the total CD8+ and CD8+ TEMRA repertoires, respectively.

The CDR3, cysteine through phenylalanine, is 16 amino acids long. Only CDR3 DNA remains: 48 bases, in frame from the first base. Unmatched junction bases come to 8, with V trimmed by 2 bases and J by 6 bases. CDR1 and CDR2 were assigned from the germline V gene as SGDLS and YYNGEE. On this clonotype itself: What antigen it recognizes has not been identified. There are no base qualities to consult, and no much larger clone falls within one base.

RNA was extracted using the RNeasy kit, and about 0.45 to 1 ug of the RNA was reverse transcribed with random hexamers. The immunoSEQ multiplex PCR assay, which covers 54 Vbeta and 13 Jbeta segments, was used to amplify TCR beta CDR3 regions. PCR amplification bias was corrected using a synthetic template baseline for primer optimization and computational correction. On the study's bioinformatics: Only productive sequences were kept, with reads annotated to V, D and J genes according to IMGT and analyzed in immunoSEQ Analyzer. Clonality was calculated as one minus the Shannon entropy normalized by log2 of the number of productive unique sequences. Public and private clones were assessed among the 100 most prevalent clones of each patient and control. A clone was defined as Susac-specific if it was absent from the healthy and MS cohorts, from more than 850 published viral clones and from other ImmuneACCESS disease sequences. The public reads were reanalyzed by TCRdb: fastp trimming at Q25, MiXCR alignment, in-frame beta chains only. Here each entry gathers all rows of one CDR3 protein and keeps the most common genes and DNA. TCRdb's processing, not the authors', yielded these V and J calls. The sample yields around 170,000 distinct CDR3 sequences; just under 95% were counted once. Around 0.16% of the sample is in the top ten clones.

High-throughput TCR beta sequencing profiled peripheral blood CD8+ and CD4+ T cells from healthy donors, Susac syndrome patients and multiple sclerosis patients. The Susac syndrome patients fulfilled recently defined diagnostic criteria for definite or probable disease. Bulk CD8+ and CD4+ T cells were purified by magnetic negative isolation, whereas CD8+ TEMRA cells were enriched by FACS. Blood was drawn into EDTA tubes, processed within 24 hours, and PBMCs were isolated by density gradient centrifugation. PBMCs intended for TCR sequencing were frozen in liquid nitrogen and were later thawed in a 37 degrees C water bath. The sorted or isolated CD4+, CD8+ and CD8+ TEMRA cells reached a purity of at least 90%.

This chain is built from TRBV9 and TRBJ2-2; 9 central nucleotides agree with TRBD2. This receptor was taken from a human donor with Susac syndrome. Sequencing was performed on CD8+ T cells from PBMCs. The sequenced DNA is TGTGCCAGCAGCGTCTCCGGGACTAGCCTCTCCGGGGAGCTGTTTTTT. Its coded protein is CASSVSGTSLSGELFF.